Reported below is one T cell receptor (beta chain). Looked up from germline, CDR1 is LNHDA and CDR2 is SQIVND (reference sequence). The CDR3 contains 12 residues. TCRdb derives one entry per CDR3 protein from the 5' RACE reads, leaving out DNA. The specimen's table records about 440,000 distinct CDR3 sequences. These data originate in a study of monozygotic twins with inflammatory bowel disease. This rearrangement joins TRBV19 to TRBJ2-1; TCRdb selects TRBD2, and the lack of DNA leaves this call unchecked. This receptor was obtained from a human donor with ulcerative colitis or Crohn's disease, or a healthy co-twin of an affected twin (not recorded which). The material sequenced was blood. This chain's CDR3 is CASSIGTSEQFF.